What follows are 18 T cell receptor beta chains derived from one specimen sequenced in a study of blood T cell repertoires in COVID-19. Using immunoSEQ multiplex PCR, the repertoire was profiled, and TCRdb retains in-frame clones only, with some absent. This table has fewer than 250,000 clones, 70% to 85% appearing once. Sequences were obtained from PBMCs or T cells enriched from blood (not recorded which). These receptors originate from a woman aged 30 to 39 who had recovered from COVID-19.

This clone appeared a single time. The chain combines TRBV28 with TRBJ1-1; a weak D match, TRBD1 (6 bases). This CDR3 region has 13 residues. CDR1 is MDHEN, CDR2 SYDVKM, per germline. V was cut by 2 bases and J by 7 bases, with 11 bases left in between. CDR3 coding DNA: TGTGCCAGCAGTTTAGCCGGGACATATGAAGCTTTCTTT. It encodes CASSLAGTYEAFF. The full variable domain, rest sourced from reference TRBV28 and TRBJ1-1, is DVKVTQSSRYLVKRTGEKVFLECVQDMDHENMFWYRQDPGLGLRLIYFSYDVKMKEKGDIPEGYSVSREKKERFSLILESASTNQTSMYLCASSLAGTYEAFFGQGTRLTVV.

The V call is TRBV30, the J call TRBJ2-7; the D gene is possibly TRBD1 (6 bases). The V and J ends lost 2 bases and 0 bases respectively, with 14 bases between them. This CDR3 is built from 15 residues. Germline assignment: CDR1 GTSNPN and CDR2 SVGIG (reference sequence). The CDR3 DNA reads as TGTGCCTGGAGTCCTCTCAGGGGCAGCTCCTACGAGCAGTACTTC. Amino acid sequence: CAWSPLRGSSYEQYF.

The rearrangement uses TRBV7-3 and TRBJ2-2; 8 positions agree with TRBD2. Trimming cost V 5 bases and J 5 bases; bases outside gene matches: 4. The germline CDR1 and CDR2 sequences are SGHTA and FQGTGA. This CDR3 has 14 amino acids. Here the CDR3 reads CASSATSATGELFF. Written as DNA, the CDR3 is TGTGCCAGCAGCGCGACTAGCGCGACCGGGGAGCTGTTTTTT.

The chain joins TRBV6-1 to TRBJ2-5, with 7 bases fitting TRBD1. The length of the CDR3 is 16 residues. J lost 4 bases, V lost 4 bases, and 12 bases had no gene match. Germline CDR1 and CDR2: MNHNS and SASEGT. The CDR3 DNA sequence: TGTGCCAGCAGTGGGACAGGTCGGTCTTTAGGAGAGACCCAGTACTTC. The encoded protein is CASSGTGRSLGETQYF.

The V gene is TRBV7-3, the J gene TRBJ2-1; D might be TRBD2 (6 bases). The germline gives CDR1 SGHTA, CDR2 FQGTGA. Trimming stripped 4 bases from V and 9 bases from J, with 10 bases between. The CDR3 has 12 amino acids. The CDR3 sequence is CASSWMGGEQFF. CDR3 DNA sequence: TGTGCCAGCAGCTGGATGGGAGGTGAGCAGTTCTTC.

The chain is built from TRBV6-5 and TRBJ2-2; 10 nucleotides align to TRBD1. The J segment lost 3 bases and the V segment lost 6 bases, leaving 1 base of the junction unmatched. CDR1 and CDR2 from the germline V gene are MNHEY and SVGAGI. This CDR3 is built from 14 residues. The CDR3 is CASRGQGDTGELFF. The CDR3 DNA sequence: TGTGCCAGCAGAGGACAGGGGGACACCGGGGAGCTGTTTTTT.

The gene calls are TRBV6-4 and TRBJ1-5; 7 bases map to TRBD1. The germline CDR1 and CDR2 sequences are MRHNA and SNTAGT. The V gene end was trimmed by 6 bases and the J gene end by 4 bases; junction bases not matched to a gene: 0. The CDR3 sequence is 12 residues long. The CDR3 sequence: CASRGQNQPQHF. The CDR3 coding sequence is TGTGCCAGCAGGGGACAGAATCAGCCCCAGCATTTT.

V and J are TRBV5-6 and TRBJ2-2, with D maybe TRBD2 (5 bases). V was clipped by 4 bases and J by 5 bases, with 15 bases between them. The CDR3 length is 15 residues. Germline CDR1 SGHDT, CDR2 YYEEEE. The CDR3 sequence is CASSGGSRGTGELFF. The CDR3 DNA follows: TGTGCCAGCAGCGGAGGTTCTCGTGGGACCGGGGAGCTGTTTTTT.

The chain is built from TRBV27 and TRBJ1-2; 12 nucleotides agree with TRBD1. Germline CDR1 reads MNHEY; CDR2 reads SMNVEV (reference sequence). The V segment lost 4 bases and the J segment 4 bases; nucleotides outside the gene matches: 10. The CDR3 has 17 amino acids. CDR3 protein: CASSSRGGGQGAYGYTF. The CDR3 bases are TGTGCCAGCAGTTCCCGAGGCGGGGGACAGGGGGCCTATGGCTACACCTTC.

This chain links TRBV5-1 with TRBJ1-3, with 9 bases fitting TRBD1. The germline V gene encodes CDR1 SGHRS and CDR2 YFSETQ. The CDR3 is 14 amino acids. V gave up 4 bases and J gave up 8 bases; unmatched junction bases: 7. The CDR3 sequence is CASSPSDRGDTIYF. The CDR3 nucleotides read TGCGCCAGCAGCCCGTCGGACAGGGGAGACACCATATATTTT. The full variable domain, with the rest looked up from reference TRBV5-1 and TRBJ1-3, is KAGVTQTPRYLIKTRGQQVTLSCSPISGHRSVSWYQQTPGQGLQFLFEYFSETQRNKGNFPGRFSGRQFSNSRSEMNVSTLELGDSALYLCASSPSDRGDTIYFGEGSWLTVV.

CDR3 sequence: CASSPDNNANTGELFF. CDR3 coding DNA: TGCGCCAGCAGCCCAGACAATAACGCGAACACCGGGGAGCTGTTTTTT. The gene calls are TRBV5-1 and TRBJ2-2; D is unclear. The CDR3 has 16 amino acids. From germline, CDR1 is SGHRS and CDR2 YFSETQ. Deletions cut 4 bases from V and 0 bases from J, with 13 bases between. The full variable domain, in which reference TRBV5-1 and TRBJ2-2 provide the parts outside the CDR3, is KAGVTQTPRYLIKTRGQQVTLSCSPISGHRSVSWYQQTPGQGLQFLFEYFSETQRNKGNFPGRFSGRQFSNSRSEMNVSTLELGDSALYLCASSPDNNANTGELFFGEGSRLTVL.

The chain carries TRBV7-2 and TRBJ2-4; D may be TRBD1 (5 bases). Per the germline V gene, CDR1 is SGHTA and CDR2 is FQGNSA. The CDR3 length is 12 residues. V dropped 2 bases and J dropped 6 bases, with 5 bases sitting between them. The DNA of the CDR3 is TGTGCCAGCAGCTTAAGGGGAAACATTCAGTACTTC. It encodes CASSLRGNIQYF.

The chain links TRBV2 to TRBJ1-5; possible D gene TRBD1, 6 bases. CDR1 SNHLY and CDR2 FYNNEI come from the germline V gene. This CDR3 is built from 14 residues. V lost 4 bases, J lost 4 bases, and 11 bases lay in between. DNA of the CDR3: TGTGCCAGCAGTGCGGGGGGGCAGAATCAGCCCCAGCATTTT. Translated: CASSAGGQNQPQHF.

This chain links TRBV28 with TRBJ2-7; TRBD1 agrees at 8 bases. The CDR3 loop spans 13 amino acids. CDR1 MDHEN and CDR2 SYDVKM come from the germline V gene. CDR3 DNA sequence: TGTGCTTCAGCGGGTACAGGGGGCTACGAGCAGTACGTC. The encoded protein is CASAGTGGYEQYV.

V and J are TRBV10-3 and TRBJ2-7; D unclear. CDR3 length: 15 amino acids. Per the germline V gene, CDR1 is ENHRY and CDR2 is SYGVKD. V was pared by 2 bases and J by 2 bases, with 13 bases between. The CDR3 coding sequence is TGTGCCATCAGTGAGGGAGCACCTCCGCCCTACGAGCAGTACGTC. Protein: CAISEGAPPPYEQYV.

This rearrangement joins TRBV3-1 (or the pseudogene TRBV3-2) to TRBJ1-2, with D uncertain. Trimming took 0 bases from V and 0 from J, leaving 8 bases between them. CDR3 length equals 15 residues. Germline V gene data show CDR1 as LGHDT and CDR2 as YNNKEL (reference sequence). This CDR3 is CASSQDVASNYGYTF. In DNA, the CDR3 is TGTGCCAGCAGCCAAGACGTGGCTTCTAACTATGGCTACACCTTC.

The CDR3 sequence is CASSWGGAGNQPQHF. As DNA, the CDR3 is TGTGCCAGCAGCTGGGGCGGGGCGGGCAATCAGCCCCAGCATTTT. The chain joins TRBV5-5 to TRBJ1-5, with TRBD1 as a possible D gene (5 bases). In germline, CDR1 is SGHKS, CDR2 YYEKEE (reference sequence). Trimming left V 3 bases short and J 2 bases short, with 12 bases between. The CDR3 runs to 15 residues.

A few counts support this clone. The chain uses TRBV2 and TRBJ2-5, with 7 bases fitting TRBD2. The V gene's germline CDR1 is SNHLY and CDR2 FYNNEI. There are 15 residues in the CDR3. Trimming at V came to 5 bases and at J to 1 base, leaving 7 bases not matched to a gene. The CDR3 DNA is TGTGCCAGCAGTTTCGACGCGGGGGTCCAAGAGACCCAGTACTTC. Translation: CASSFDAGVQETQYF.